This record covers a single T cell receptor (beta chain). Its specificity is not known. Distinct nucleotide sequences in the sample also encode this CDR3. The treatment denotes: around 19 received Ad26.COV2.S at low or high dose, single or two shots; 5 received placebo; per-sample allocation not given. Day 63 after the first vaccine or placebo injection was the time point for sampling. The data originate from a study of Ad26.COV2.S vaccination and SARS-CoV-2 variants. Study-level information: Ad26.COV2.S shots went into the muscle once or twice, 56 days apart.

Study-wide results and limits: After vaccination, reports described spike-specific CD8+ and CD4+ T cell responses as showing substantial breadth. People given the vaccine had a wider spike-specific TCR breadth than placebo recipients did.

Germline values: CDR1 ENHRY, CDR2 SYGVKD. The V and J ends lost 2 bases and 2 bases, in that order; junction bases with no gene match: 3. The CDR3 sequence is 15 residues long. Sequenced by immunoSEQ multiplex PCR; TCRdb stores in-frame clones only, minus some. The sample lists 250,000 or so clones, around 88% seen once, with nearly 3% in the top ten. The material sequenced was peripheral blood, taken in a trial of Ad26.COV2.S vaccine versus placebo. This receptor was taken from a person aged 18-60 years who received the Ad26.COV2.S COVID-19 vaccine or a placebo. This chain joins TRBV10-3 and TRBJ1-2; 9 bases are shared with TRBD1. CDR3 nucleotide sequence: TGTGCCATCAGTGAGAAGGGACAGGGAAACTATGGCTACACCTTC. Translating gives CAISEKGQGNYGYTF.